This paragraph reports one T cell receptor beta chain. Its specificity is unknown. Individuals who donated were healthy Caucasians from Russia aged roughly 6 to 100. Sample-barcoded 5' priming and a J-beta primer mix drove a second PCR of 7 to 11 cycles. TCRdb reanalysed the 5' RACE reads using MiXCR and keeps one entry per CDR3 protein. This sample has about 1.8 million distinct CDR3 sequences, with roughly 50% found just once. This sample was included in a study of blood T cells in healthy people across ages. Study-wide findings and caveats: A strong correlation was found between TCR beta diversity and the percentage of naive T cells.

This CDR3 has 15 residues. Germline V CDR1 and CDR2: SGHDT, YYEEEE. Trimming pared 0 bases from V and 2 bases from J, leaving 11 bases between. The chain couples TRBV5-6 to TRBJ2-5; D unresolved. Material for sequencing was blood. The clonotype comes from a middle-aged woman in good health. CDR3 protein: CASSLAALGQETQYF. The CDR3 bases are TGTGCCAGCAGCTTGGCTGCTCTAGGACAAGAGACCCAGTACTTC.